This TCR beta chain was identified during a study of cytomegalovirus exposure and HLA in healthy donors. Overall study findings and caveats: A later analysis appeared to link common viral pathogens to several of the most significant clusters. In vitro assays verified that three CMV-associated chains recognized CMV antigens specifically.

In the PCR, 60 Vbeta and 13 Jbeta primers were used. Repertoires were generated with immunoSEQ multiplex PCR, while TCRdb's copy carries only in-frame clones and drops some. Among 100,000 to 140,000 clones listed, 82% were seen once. The CDR3 consists of 19 residues. The V gene lost 6 bases and the J gene lost 0 bases, with 21 bases spanning the gap. Germline V gives CDR1 LNHDA, CDR2 SQIVND (reference sequence). Turning to this clone: Its antigen is currently unknown.

This TCR derives from a man aged 25-40 years in good health and CMV-seropositive. This chain uses TRBV19 with TRBJ2-6; TRBD2 is a possible D gene (6 bases). Sequenced: PBMCs. The DNA for the CDR3 is TGTGCCAGTAGGGACGGGGGTATAACCGTGATCTCTGGGGCCAACGTCCTGACTTTC. This sequence encodes CASRDGGITVISGANVLTF. Full variable domain (missing parts from reference TRBV19 and TRBJ2-6): DGGITQSPKYLFRKEGQNVTLSCEQNLNHDAMYWYRQDPGQGLRLIYYSQIVNDFQKGDIAEGYSVSREKKESFPLTVTSAQKNPTAFYLCASRDGGITVISGANVLTFGAGSRLTVL.